Listed below are T cell receptor beta chains from one sample, sequenced in a study of blood T cell repertoires in COVID-19. The protocol was immunoSEQ multiplex PCR, while the TCRdb copy is restricted to in-frame clones and leaves out a portion. The sample shows 65,000 to 85,000 clones, more than 80% of them seen only once. The specimen sequenced was peripheral blood. These receptor sequences come from a woman in her sixties with acute or convalescent COVID-19. Each CDR3 is given with its conserved first and last residue. The D gene is left open where the match is weak. Where a row states a size, it is once, few, many or the class of an expanded clone; other rows omit it.

CDR3aa	CDR3nt	v_gene	abundance	d_gene	j_gene
CASRTPGYEQYF	TGTGCCAGCAGGACTCCAGGGTACGAGCAGTACTTC	TRBV7-9	.	.	TRBJ2-7
CASSLGSGASTDTQYF	TGTGCCAGCAGCTTAGGGAGCGGGGCTAGCACAGATACGCAGTATTTT	TRBV7-9	once	TRBD2	TRBJ2-3
CSAPWGRKDTQYF	TGCAGCGCCCCTTGGGGGCGCAAAGATACGCAGTATTTT	TRBV29-1	once	.	TRBJ2-3
CSASASGTKVGEQFF	TGCAGTGCTAGTGCCTCCGGGACAAAAGTAGGTGAGCAGTTCTTC	TRBV20-1	.	.	TRBJ2-1
CASSQVPPGLAGGTDTQYF	TGTGCCAGCAGCCAAGTACCCCCGGGACTAGCGGGGGGCACAGATACGCAGTATTTT	TRBV3-1/TRBV3-2	.	TRBD2	TRBJ2-3
CASSLEGDGYTF	TGCGCCAGCAGCCTGGAAGGGGATGGCTACACCTTC	TRBV5-1	.	.	TRBJ1-2
CASSPSDRREQYF	TGTGCCAGCAGTCCCTCGGACAGACGCGAGCAGTACTTC	TRBV6-5	.	.	TRBJ2-7
CSVDSGSGTDTQYF	TGCAGCGTTGATTCAGGGTCTGGCACAGATACGCAGTATTTT	TRBV29-1	.	.	TRBJ2-3
CATLTGAYNSPLHF	TGTGCCACCCTGACCGGGGCCTATAATTCACCCCTCCACTTT	TRBV6-5	.	.	TRBJ1-6
CASSGVNQPQHF	TGTGCCAGTTCAGGGGTTAATCAGCCCCAGCATTTT	TRBV19	few	.	TRBJ1-5
CASRTGAGANVLTF	TGTGCCAGCAGGACAGGGGCTGGGGCCAACGTCCTGACTTTC	TRBV14	.	TRBD1	TRBJ2-6
CASSAGPGQGTTGELFF	TGTGCCAGCTCAGCCGGGCCGGGACAGGGGACCACCGGGGAGCTGTTTTTT	TRBV27	once	TRBD1	TRBJ2-2
CASSVSRQETQYF	TGTGCCAGCAGTGTATCCCGGCAAGAGACCCAGTACTTC	TRBV2	.	.	TRBJ2-5
CASSPGQGSRGANVLTF	TGTGCCAGCAGCCCCGGACAGGGTTCCCGTGGGGCCAACGTCCTGACTTTC	TRBV5-4	.	TRBD1	TRBJ2-6
CASSLDWAPGNTIYF	TGTGCCAGCAGCTTGGACTGGGCCCCTGGAAACACCATATATTTT	TRBV5-4	few	.	TRBJ1-3
CASSYGTGGLDYGYTF	TGTGCCAGCAGTTACGGGACAGGGGGCTTAGACTATGGCTACACCTTC	TRBV6-5	.	TRBD1	TRBJ1-2
CASSLGDYQETQYF	TGCGCCAGCAGCTTGGGGGACTACCAAGAGACCCAGTACTTC	TRBV5-1	.	.	TRBJ2-5
CASSPQSASGGTDTQYF	TGTGCCAGCAGTCCCCAGTCGGCTAGCGGTGGCACAGATACGCAGTATTTT	TRBV28	.	TRBD2	TRBJ2-3
CASSVANFGGQGARSEQFF	TGTGCCAGCAGCGTAGCTAATTTTGGAGGACAGGGGGCTCGGAGTGAGCAGTTCTTC	TRBV9	few	TRBD1	TRBJ2-1
CASSLAGGAGANVLTF	TGTGCCAGCAGCTTAGCAGGGGGAGCCGGGGCCAACGTCCTGACTTTC	TRBV7-8	.	.	TRBJ2-6
CASSLDRGREQYF	TGTGCCAGCAGTTTGGATAGGGGGCGCGAGCAGTACTTC	TRBV12-3/TRBV12-4	.	TRBD1	TRBJ2-7
CATSRSLDRGDYGYTF	TGTGCCACCAGCAGATCCCTGGACAGGGGGGACTATGGCTACACCTTC	TRBV15	.	TRBD1	TRBJ1-2
CASILDRDTQYF	TGTGCCAGCATCTTAGACAGGGATACGCAGTATTTT	TRBV6-5	.	.	TRBJ2-3
CASSLAVVGANSNQPQHF	TGCGCCAGCAGCTTGGCGGTAGTGGGGGCGAATAGCAATCAGCCCCAGCATTTT	TRBV5-1	.	.	TRBJ1-5
CASSYIGQGVVDTQYF	TGTGCCAGCAGTTATATAGGACAGGGCGTCGTAGATACGCAGTATTTT	TRBV6-5	.	TRBD1	TRBJ2-3
CASSLVGGGESPLHF	TGTGCCAGCAGCTTAGTCGGCGGCGGAGAGTCACCCCTCCACTTT	TRBV7-2	.	.	TRBJ1-6
CSVSGWVNTEAFF	TGCAGCGTTTCAGGGTGGGTGAACACTGAAGCTTTCTTT	TRBV29-1	few	.	TRBJ1-1
CASSEALAYYGYTF	TGTGCCAGCAGTGAAGCGCTAGCCTACTATGGCTACACCTTC	TRBV2	few	.	TRBJ1-2
CASQEAQRFNEQFF	TGTGCCAGCCAGGAGGCTCAACGCTTCAATGAGCAGTTCTTC	TRBV7-2	.	.	TRBJ2-1
CASNPTRRGVSPLHF	TGTGCCAGCAATCCGACAAGGCGGGGTGTTTCACCCCTCCACTTT	TRBV6-5	.	.	TRBJ1-6
CASSLGGRGPDTQYF	TGTGCCAGCAGCTTGGGGGGCCGAGGTCCAGATACGCAGTATTTT	TRBV5-4	.	.	TRBJ2-3
CASSPDRGIGDQPQHF	TGTGCCAGCAGCCCGGACAGGGGAATAGGGGATCAGCCCCAGCATTTT	TRBV3-1/TRBV3-2	.	TRBD1	TRBJ1-5
CASSGSQTEAFF	TGTGCCAGCAGTGGTTCACAGACTGAAGCTTTCTTT	TRBV2	.	.	TRBJ1-1
CSVENGLVTDTQYF	TGCAGCGTTGAAAACGGGTTGGTCACAGATACGCAGTATTTT	TRBV29-1	.	.	TRBJ2-3
CASSLMSQLNEKLFF	TGCGCCAGCAGCTTGATGTCCCAACTTAATGAAAAACTGTTTTTT	TRBV5-1	many	.	TRBJ1-4
CASSTLSGTGGTDTQYF	TGTGCCAGTAGTACCTTATCGGGGACAGGGGGGACAGATACGCAGTATTTT	TRBV19	.	TRBD1	TRBJ2-3
CASTLGMDMANQPQHF	TGTGCCAGTACCCTCGGTATGGACATGGCCAATCAGCCCCAGCATTTT	TRBV19	.	.	TRBJ1-5
CATSDPGQGATDTQYF	TGTGCCACCAGTGACCCGGGACAGGGGGCAACAGATACGCAGTATTTT	TRBV24-1	.	TRBD1	TRBJ2-3
CASSQDHGQGTNYGYTF	TGCGCCAGCAGCCAAGATCACGGACAGGGTACCAACTATGGCTACACCTTC	TRBV4-1	.	TRBD1	TRBJ1-2
CASSQDSAYGYTF	TGTGCCAGCAGCCAAGACAGTGCCTATGGCTACACCTTC	TRBV14	.	.	TRBJ1-2
CASSVYSLSTDTQYF	TGTGCCAGCAGTGTTTACAGCCTTAGCACAGATACGCAGTATTTT	TRBV6-4	.	.	TRBJ2-3
CAWSVTGGNQPQHF	TGTGCCTGGAGTGTCACGGGTGGCAATCAGCCCCAGCATTTT	TRBV30	.	.	TRBJ1-5
CASSEVGSNYGYTF	TGTGCCAGCAGTGAAGTCGGGTCTAACTATGGCTACACCTTC	TRBV6-1	.	.	TRBJ1-2
CASSSYRTGKNYGYTF	TGTGCCAGCAGTTCCTATCGGACAGGGAAAAACTATGGCTACACCTTC	TRBV27	.	TRBD1	TRBJ1-2
CASSEEPLETQYF	TGTGCCAGCAGTGAGGAGCCTTTAGAGACCCAGTACTTC	TRBV2	.	.	TRBJ2-5
CASSRGTVANYGYTF	TGTGCCAGCAGCCGTGGGACAGTAGCTAACTATGGCTACACCTTC	TRBV7-6	.	TRBD1	TRBJ1-2
CASSYKGQGTYGYTF	TGTGCCAGTAGTTACAAAGGACAGGGGACTTATGGCTACACCTTC	TRBV19	.	TRBD1	TRBJ1-2
CASSPPAGGNQPQHF	TGTGCCAGCAGCCCCCCGGCAGGGGGAAATCAGCCCCAGCATTTT	TRBV28	.	TRBD1	TRBJ1-5
CASSFRYNEQFF	TGTGCCAGCAGTTTTCGGTACAATGAGCAGTTCTTC	TRBV12-3/TRBV12-4	.	.	TRBJ2-1